One sample yielded the 14 T cell receptor beta chains listed below, sequenced in a study of graft-versus-host responses after intestinal transplantation. This table comes from immunoSEQ multiplex PCR, and its TCRdb copy is limited to in-frame clones, with some not included. The sample holds 43,000 or so clones, over 85% seen once. The sequencing used PBMCs, collected more than 310 days after intestinal transplant. These receptors came from a human patient who received an intestinal transplant, so some T cells may come from the graft donor.

This chain joins TRBV5-4 and TRBJ2-7, with 8 bases identical to TRBD2. V was clipped by 0 bases and J by 4 bases; unmatched bases: 9. The CDR3 is 16 residues long. From germline, CDR1 is SGHNT and CDR2 YYREEE (reference sequence). The DNA for the CDR3 is TGTGCCAGCAGCTTGGTGAGCGGGAGTTATCTTTACGAGCAGTACTTC. Translating it yields CASSLVSGSYLYEQYF.

The V and J genes are TRBV27 and TRBJ2-2, with TRBD2 matching 11 bases. V was pared by 5 bases and J by 3 bases, with 8 bases of the junction left unmatched. CDR1 is MNHEY and CDR2 is SMNVEV in the germline V gene (reference sequence). The length of the CDR3 is 17 residues. CDR3 coding DNA: TGTGCCAGCAGTGACACCGGGACTAGCGGTCACACCGGGGAGCTGTTTTTT. Its protein is CASSDTGTSGHTGELFF.

This sequence joins TRBV2 and TRBJ2-3; D perhaps matches TRBD2 (6 bases). The V and J ends lost 8 bases and 2 bases respectively, with 14 bases between them. Germline CDR1 reads SNHLY; CDR2 reads FYNNEI. CDR3 length equals 14 residues. The CDR3 protein is CASGEAGATDTQYF. The CDR3 DNA sequence: TGTGCCAGCGGCGAAGCGGGCGCCACAGATACGCAGTATTTT.

The gene calls are TRBV27 and TRBJ2-7; 7 positions agree with TRBD2. Germline CDR1 is MNHEY and CDR2 is SMNVEV (reference sequence). The CDR3 extends over 15 amino acids. The junction had 14 bases not matched to a gene; V was cut back by 5 bases and J by 7 bases. CDR3 amino acids: CASSRTWDYLEEQYF. CDR3 nucleotide sequence: TGTGCCAGCAGTCGAACCTGGGACTACCTTGAGGAGCAGTACTTC.

The chain has TRBV4-1 and TRBJ2-7; perhaps TRBD1 as D (6 bases). Germline CDR1 and CDR2: MGHRA and YSYEKL. The CDR3 extends over 14 amino acids. The germline V and J ends were trimmed by 4 bases and 2 bases, with 12 bases remaining between them. CDR3 sequence (DNA): TGCGCCAGCAGCCCGGACAGCCTCGCCTACGAGCAGTACTTC. Amino acids: CASSPDSLAYEQYF.

This rearrangement joins TRBV25-1 to TRBJ2-7; D unclear. CDR3 size: 13 residues. The V gene lost 2 bases and the J gene lost 4 bases, with 9 bases spanning the gap. The germline V gene has CDR1 MGHDK and CDR2 SYGVNS. Here the CDR3 reads CASSEGILYEQYF. In DNA form, the CDR3 reads TGTGCCAGCAGTGAAGGAATTCTGTACGAGCAGTACTTC.

This clone was observed a single time. The J gene is TRBJ2-2, the V gene TRBV5-4; D unclear. The CDR3 runs 14 residues. Germline CDR1 SGHNT, CDR2 YYREEE (reference sequence). With 4 bases removed from V and 1 base from J, the gap between germline ends came to 8 bases. The chain's CDR3 is CASSPGLNTGELFF. As DNA, the CDR3 is TGTGCCAGCAGCCCCGGCCTGAACACCGGGGAGCTGTTTTTT.

The rearrangement links TRBV7-9 to TRBJ2-7; possibly TRBD1 or TRBD2 for D (5 bases each). The V gene's germline CDR1 is SEHNR and CDR2 FQNEAQ (reference sequence). Trimming removed 5 bases from V and 5 bases from J, with 13 bases in between. The CDR3 is 13 residues long. In nucleotides, the CDR3 is TGTGCCAGCAGCCAGGGAGTGAGGCACGAGCAGTACTTC. Residues: CASSQGVRHEQYF.

The V gene is TRBV7-9, the J gene TRBJ2-7; TRBD1 might be the D (5 bases). The length of the CDR3 is 13 residues. Germline V lookup: CDR1 SEHNR, CDR2 FQNEAQ (reference sequence). Deletions cut 2 bases from V and 5 bases from J, with 10 bases between. CDR3 in DNA: TGTGCCAGCAGCTTATGGGAAGGGGACGAGCAGTACTTC. Protein product: CASSLWEGDEQYF.

To note about this clone: Its ends do not fully match the called genes, so a read error is possible. The chain employs TRBV5-1 and TRBJ2-1; 9 bases agree with TRBD2. CDR1 and CDR2 from the germline V gene are SGHRS and YFSETQ. The CDR3 totals 14 residues. The CDR3 loop reads CASSYGTSYDEQFF. The CDR3 DNA reads as TGCGCCAGCAGCTACGGGACTAGCTACGATGAGCAGTTCTTC.

The chain combines TRBV6-5 with TRBJ2-7; D not resolved. The CDR3 sequence is 15 residues long. Germline CDR1 and CDR2: MNHEY and SVGAGI. Trimming left V 6 bases short and J 5 bases short, with 20 bases between. The CDR3 coding sequence is TGTGCCAGCAGGCAACCCACCGTGACGGGCCACGAGCAGTACTTC. Amino acid sequence: CASRQPTVTGHEQYF.

This chain links TRBV9 with TRBJ1-6; D is uncertain. Looked up from germline, CDR1 is SGDLS and CDR2 is YYNGEE. V was clipped by 2 bases and J by 8 bases, with 8 bases between them. The CDR3 is 13 residues long. The CDR3 spells CASSVSNDSPLHF. CDR3 DNA: TGTGCCAGCAGCGTGTCGAATGATTCACCCCTCCACTTT.

V gene TRBV6-6 combines with J gene TRBJ2-7; D unclear. V dropped 2 bases and J dropped 3 bases, with 8 bases sitting between them. CDR1 is MNHNY and CDR2 is SVGAGI in the germline V gene (reference sequence). The CDR3 is made up of 13 amino acids. CDR3 nucleotides: TGTGCCAGCAGTTACGCCCTCAACTACGAGCAGTACTTC. Translating it yields CASSYALNYEQYF.

This sequence joins TRBV6-1 and TRBJ2-5; tentative D call: TRBD1 (5 bases). CDR3 length equals 13 residues. From germline, CDR1 is MNHNS and CDR2 SASEGT. V was pared by 8 bases and J by 1 base, with 11 bases between. The DNA for the CDR3 is TGTGCCAGCGTGGGGCGAGGCCAAGAGACCCAGTACTTC. Translated, it gives CASVGRGQETQYF.